This TCR beta chain was captured by sequencing in a study of cytomegalovirus exposure and HLA in healthy donors. CDR3 length: 15 amino acids. J was trimmed by 5 bases and V by 5 bases; bases with no gene match: 7. Germline lookup yields CDR1 SGHDT and CDR2 YYEEEE. Both 60 Vbeta primers and 13 Jbeta primers went into the PCR. Only in-frame clones appear in the TCRdb table, and some are missing; sequencing was by immunoSEQ multiplex PCR. The table records about 130,000 clones, around 80% of them present only once. This clonotype was sampled from a man under 40 in good health and CMV-seronegative. Sequencing was performed on PBMCs. This chain links TRBV5-6 with TRBJ2-5, with 12 bases aligning to TRBD2. CDR3 region: CASSSGLAGGETQYF. The CDR3 region has the DNA TGTGCCAGCAGTTCGGGACTAGCGGGCGGGGAGACCCAGTACTTC.